This T cell receptor (beta chain) was sequenced for a study of cytomegalovirus exposure and HLA in healthy donors. Deletions cut 5 bases from V and 4 bases from J, with 11 bases between. The germline V gene has CDR1 SGHTA and CDR2 FQGNSA. This CDR3 has 13 amino acids. This PCR relied on a set of 60 Vbeta primers and 13 Jbeta primers. Data came from immunoSEQ multiplex PCR; TCRdb stores just in-frame clones and leaves some out. This sample has roughly 130,000 clones, with about 61% found just once. Details on this clone: Antigen specificity is unknown.

Study observations and caveats: It was reported that the classifier diagnosed cytomegalovirus status with high specificity and sensitivity in both the original and validation cohorts. The authors judged a highly shared variant cluster likely a sequencing artifact. Previously analyzed data showed that most TCR beta V segments were productive at a frequency of about 87% or about 30%. Researchers reported that three CMV-associated chains were confirmed in vitro as CMV antigen-specific.

This receptor was identified in a male donor in good health and CMV-seronegative. The V and J genes are TRBV7-2 and TRBJ1-2, with no clear D. The sequenced sample consisted of PBMCs. The DNA for the CDR3 is TGTGCCAGCAGCGCAGATACGCCCTATGGCTACACCTTC. This encodes CASSADTPYGYTF. Full variable domain (outside the CDR3, taken from reference TRBV7-2 and TRBJ1-2): GAGVSQSPSNKVTEKGKDVELRCDPISGHTALYWYRQSLGQGLEFLIYFQGNSAPDKSGLPSDRFSAERTGGSVSTLTIQRTQQEDSAVYLCASSADTPYGYTFGSGTRLTVV.